This TCR beta chain was sequenced in a study of cytomegalovirus exposure and HLA in healthy donors. The germline V gene has CDR1 SGHNT and CDR2 YENEEA. Trimming cost V 3 bases and J 1 base, with 6 bases left between them. There are 13 residues in the CDR3. PCR amplification relied on 60 Vbeta primers (plus 13 Jbeta primers). Profiled with immunoSEQ multiplex PCR; TCRdb holds only in-frame clones, not every one. The sample lists roughly 140,000 clones, around 80% seen once, with roughly 2.2% in the top ten. In regard to this clone: The target antigen is unknown.

Findings of the study overall: Within the data, a cluster of highly shared sequence variants was likely a sequencing artifact. Later analysis placed DRB1 highest and HLA-C lowest in TCR association rates, which differed by HLA locus. Per a prior analysis, the majority of TCR beta V segments were productive roughly 90% or roughly 30% of the time.

Those who donated were healthy bone marrow donors. This TCR derives from a man aged 25 to 45 in good health and CMV-seronegative. This rearrangement joins TRBV11-3 to TRBJ1-1; D remains ambiguous. Sequences were obtained from PBMCs. The CDR3 sequence is CASSFYSNTEAFF. The CDR3 DNA reads TGTGCCAGCAGCTTTTACTCGAACACTGAAGCTTTCTTT. Supplemented by reference TRBV11-3 and TRBJ1-1, the full variable domain reads EAGVVQSPRYKIIEKKQPVAFWCNPISGHNTLYWYLQNLGQGPELLIRYENEEAVDDSQLPKDRFSAERLKGVDSTLKIQPAELGDSAVYLCASSFYSNTEAFFGQGTRLTVV.